The TCR beta chain under discussion was sequenced for a study of T cells after yellow fever vaccination. Whole-study results and caveats: Primary-vaccination clones mostly resurfaced post-booster (96% CD4, roughly 90% CD8). It was a weaker secondary response, yet one that peaked faster, at day 5 versus 15.

Trimming shortened V by 4 bases and J by 3 bases, and 8 bases separated the two germline ends. Germline V gene lookup returns CDR1 SGHRS and CDR2 YFSETQ. This CDR3 has 12 amino acids. TCR cDNA was made by 5'RACE template switching, adding a universal primer site and UMIs. TCRdb analysed the 5' RACE reads with MiXCR anew, one entry per CDR3 protein. The sample lists almost 70,000 distinct CDR3 sequences; about 6% were seen once. This clonotype was counted many times. Its antigen remains unidentified. The chain combines TRBV5-1 with TRBJ2-7; D remains ambiguous. The sequence was collected from a young man who received the YFV17D yellow fever vaccine. The specimen comprised CD4+ T cells sorted from PBMCs, sampled less than 16 days after the first yellow fever vaccination. CDR3 residues: CASSATFYEQYF. CDR3 sequence (DNA): TGCGCCAGCAGCGCCACATTCTACGAGCAGTACTTC.